The 12 T cell receptor beta chains in this list originate from one sample, sequenced in a study of blood T cell repertoires in COVID-19. Sequenced by immunoSEQ multiplex PCR; TCRdb stores in-frame clones only, minus some. Of roughly 140,000 clones detected, more than 70% appear once; the ten largest clones hold 5%. The sequenced sample consisted of peripheral blood. The receptors come from a woman aged 50 to 60 with acute or convalescent COVID-19.

The rearrangement joins TRBV27 to TRBJ2-7; D is unclear. Germline V CDR1 and CDR2: MNHEY, SMNVEV (reference sequence). Trimming left V 3 bases short and J 3 bases short, with 9 bases between. The CDR3 sequence is 13 residues long. The CDR3 reads CASSLVTGYEQYF. Here the CDR3 DNA reads TGTGCCAGCAGTTTGGTTACGGGCTACGAGCAGTACTTC.

This clone was seen a single time. This chain uses TRBV23-1 with TRBJ2-1, with TRBD1 matching 9 bases. TRBV23-1 has ORF status, its function being uncertain. CDR3 length: 12 residues. V shed 8 bases, J shed 7 bases, and the junction held 3 bases outside the gene matches. The CDR3 sequence: CASPDRGNEQFF. The CDR3 nucleotides are TGCGCCAGCCCGGACAGGGGAAATGAGCAGTTCTTC.

The chain employs TRBV9 and TRBJ2-1; D unclear. Trimming stripped 0 bases from V and 6 bases from J, with 16 bases between. This CDR3 has 16 residues. The germline V gene encodes CDR1 SGDLS and CDR2 YYNGEE. CDR3 region: CASSVDGSPTGNEQFF. Here the CDR3 DNA reads TGTGCCAGCAGCGTAGATGGCTCACCCACGGGCAATGAGCAGTTCTTC.

The chain has TRBV7-8 and TRBJ1-4; 7 bases line up with TRBD1. V lost 1 base to trimming and J lost 8 bases; unmatched junction nucleotides: 4. The CDR3 contains 14 residues. Per the germline V gene, CDR1 is SGHVS and CDR2 is FQNEAQ. CDR3 amino acids: CASSLDRGGEKLFF. CDR3 sequence (DNA): TGTGCCAGCAGCTTAGACAGGGGTGGGGAAAAACTGTTTTTT.

In this sample, this clone turned up once. V gene TRBV7-2 combines with J gene TRBJ2-3; TRBD1 might be the D (5 bases). CDR3 length: 15 residues. Between the trimmed V and J ends, which lost 1 base and 4 bases, there was a span of 12 bases. CDR1 is SGHTA, CDR2 FQGNSA, per germline. The CDR3 DNA is TGTGCCAGCAGCTTAGATGGACACGAGGCAGATACGCAGTATTTT. Translated, it gives CASSLDGHEADTQYF.

V is TRBV6-5 and J is TRBJ2-3, with TRBD2 matching over 7 bases. With 6 bases clipped from V and 0 bases from J, the junction kept 3 bases outside the gene matches. The CDR3 covers 14 residues. Germline CDR1 reads MNHEY; CDR2 reads SVGAGI. The chain's CDR3 is CASRGGISTDTQYF. The CDR3 DNA reads as TGTGCCAGCAGGGGGGGGATTAGCACAGATACGCAGTATTTT.

The chain is built from TRBV6-5 and TRBJ2-3, with D possibly being TRBD1 (5 bases). Germline loops: CDR1 MNHEY, CDR2 SVGAGI. This CDR3 has 13 amino acids. Trimming removed 8 bases at V and 3 bases at J, with 12 bases between. The CDR3 DNA reads as TGTGCCAGCGGAGTGGGGCTGACAGATACGCAGTATTTT. Protein product: CASGVGLTDTQYF.

In its sample, this clone was seen a few times. The J gene is TRBJ1-4, the V gene TRBV7-8; D remains unclear. Germline lookup yields CDR1 SGHVS and CDR2 FQNEAQ. The CDR3 runs 14 residues. The V end lost 4 bases, the J end lost 4 bases, and 10 bases lay between the germline ends. The CDR3 region has the DNA TGTGCCAGCAGCTCTCGAGGCCTTAATGAAAAACTGTTTTTT. Protein product: CASSSRGLNEKLFF.

This sequence joins TRBV27 and TRBJ2-1, with 11 bases matching TRBD1. The CDR3 contains 15 residues. With V trimmed by 3 bases and J by 10 bases, 8 bases remained unmatched. Germline assignment: CDR1 MNHEY and CDR2 SMNVEV (reference sequence). CDR3 residues: CASSFGGQGVSEQFF. CDR3 DNA: TGTGCCAGCAGTTTTGGGGGACAGGGGGTAAGCGAGCAGTTCTTC.

This chain connects TRBV27 to TRBJ1-1; TRBD1 aligns across 10 bases. The germline V gene encodes CDR1 MNHEY and CDR2 SMNVEV (reference sequence). V trimming: 5 bases; J trimming: 7 bases; junction bases outside the gene matches: 10. The CDR3 length is 15 residues. The CDR3 DNA reads TGTGCCAGCAGTCCCGGGGACAGGGGCCGAATTGAAGCTTTCTTT. It yields the protein CASSPGDRGRIEAFF.

V and J are TRBV2 and TRBJ1-1; perhaps TRBD1 as D (5 bases). The CDR3 runs 14 residues. Germline V gene sequence: CDR1 SNHLY, CDR2 FYNNEI. Trimming took off 3 bases at V and 1 base at J, with 9 bases between the two ends. Here the CDR3 DNA reads TGTGCCAGCAGTGAGCGGGGGGAGAACACTGAAGCTTTCTTT. It specifies CASSERGENTEAFF. The whole variable domain, remainder taken from reference TRBV2 and TRBJ1-1, is EPEVTQTPSHQVTQMGQEVILRCVPISNHLYFYWYRQILGQKVEFLVSFYNNEISEKSEIFDDQFSVERPDGSNFTLKIRSTKLEDSAMYFCASSERGENTEAFFGQGTRLTVV.

The chain is built from TRBV7-2 and TRBJ1-3, with a weak D call TRBD1 (5 bases). Trimming took 8 bases from V and 4 from J, leaving 18 bases between them. CDR3 length equals 15 residues. CDR1 SGHTA and CDR2 FQGNSA come from the germline V gene. The CDR3 DNA reads as TGTGCCAGCCTTACAGGCTGGTCTGAGGGAAACACCATATATTTT. Its translation is CASLTGWSEGNTIYF.